One sample yielded the 14 T cell receptor beta chains listed below, sequenced in a study of glioma-infiltrating T cells. Amplification of TCR alpha and beta CDR3 regions from RNA used iRepertoire nested multiplex PCR. TCRdb itself ran the multiplex PCR reads through MiXCR, one entry per CDR3 protein. Among under 200,000 distinct CDR3 sequences listed, about 46% were seen once. The sequenced sample was glioma tissue, nonneoplastic brain tissue, or PBMCs (not recorded which). Receptor source: a human donor with low-grade glioma or glioblastoma, undergoing nonglioma brain surgery, or in good health (not recorded which).

This clonotype was recorded at least ten times. The DNA of the CDR3 is TGTGCCAGCAGTTTAGCGGGAGAGGCAGATACGCAGTATTTT. Amino acid sequence: CASSLAGEADTQYF. V is TRBV12-3 or TRBV12-4 and J is TRBJ2-3; tentative D call: TRBD2 (5 bases). The CDR3 consists of 14 residues. The V gene lost 0 bases and the J gene lost 4 bases, with 8 bases spanning the gap.

The sample holds one count of this clonotype. The V and J genes are TRBV27 and TRBJ1-1; maybe TRBD1 (6 bases). Germline-derived CDR1 and CDR2 are MNHEY and SMNVEV (reference sequence). V was trimmed by 8 bases and J by 10 bases, leaving 14 bases between them. The CDR3 consists of 11 residues. This CDR3 reads CASGGGNSAFF. In DNA, the CDR3 is TGTGCCAGCGGAGGGGGGAACTCAGCTTTCTTT.

Details on this clonotype: A much larger clonotype is one base distant, so this may be a read error. The chain has TRBV28 and TRBJ2-1, with 7 bases that match TRBD1. The CDR3 runs to 15 residues. The junction had 9 bases not matched to a gene; V was cut back by 6 bases and J by 4 bases. Germline V gives CDR1 MDHEN, CDR2 SYDVKM. DNA for the CDR3: TGTGCCAGCAGACTCCGGGACAGTTTTTACAATGAGCAGTTCTTC. As protein: CASRLRDSFYNEQFF. The complete variable domain, with remaining parts taken from reference TRBV28 and TRBJ2-1, reads DVKVTQSSRYLVKRTGEKVFLECVQDMDHENMFWYRQDPGLGLRLIYFSYDVKMKEKGDIPEGYSVSREKKERFSLILESASTNQTSMYLCASRLRDSFYNEQFFGPGTRLTVL.

By sample share, this clonotype is medium-sized. The chain couples TRBV27 to TRBJ1-5, with D maybe TRBD1 (5 bases). This CDR3 has 13 amino acids. Looked up from germline, CDR1 is MNHEY and CDR2 is SMNVEV (reference sequence). The V end lost 6 bases, the J end lost 9 bases, and 15 bases lay between the germline ends. CDR3 DNA: TGTGCCAGCAGGGGGGACGACGGTCGGCCCCAGCATTTT. Its translation is CASRGDDGRPQHF.

Worth noting for this clonotype: With a much larger clone just one base away, this may be a read error. The J gene is TRBJ2-3, the V gene TRBV28; D may match TRBD1 or TRBD2 (6 bases each). Germline-derived CDR1 and CDR2 are MDHEN and SYDVKM. The CDR3 spans 14 residues. The CDR3: CASSPSGGTDKQYF. CDR3 bases: TGTGCCAGCAGCCCCTCCGGGGGCACAGATAAGCAGTATTTT.

This clonotype was found many times. The chain's CDR3 is CATSRVPTSSEQFF. The CDR3, as DNA: TGTGCCACCAGCAGAGTGCCGACTAGCAGCGAGCAGTTCTTC. The V gene is TRBV15, the J gene TRBJ2-1; 7 bases agree with TRBD2. V shed 1 base, J shed 10 bases, and the junction held 7 bases outside the gene matches. Germline values: CDR1 LNHNV, CDR2 YYDKDF (reference sequence). The CDR3 loop spans 14 amino acids.

Note on this clonotype: A much larger clone is a single base away; this may be a read error. The chain links TRBV10-3 to TRBJ1-1; D remains ambiguous. Germline CDR1 ENHRY, CDR2 SYGVKD. CDR3 length: 14 amino acids. V was trimmed by 1 base and J by 1 base, leaving 7 bases between them. The CDR3 loop is CAISEYRRNTEAFF. CDR3 DNA sequence: TGTGCCATCAGTGAGTATAGGAGGAACACTGAAGCTTTCTTT.

Many counts were recorded for this clonotype. The chain is built from TRBV6-1 and TRBJ2-3; weak D call: TRBD1 (5 bases). The CDR3 length is 16 residues. Trimming removed 6 bases from V and 2 bases from J, with 18 bases in between. Germline values: CDR1 MNHNS, CDR2 SASEGT. The CDR3 DNA reads TGTGCCAGCAGCCCCCTCCCAGGGATCCTCACAGATACGCAGTATTTT. It specifies CASSPLPGILTDTQYF.

On this clonotype: This may stem from a read error, because a much larger clone lies one nucleotide away. The gene calls are TRBV2 and TRBJ1-5, with D possibly being TRBD1 (5 bases). The germline CDR1 and CDR2 sequences are SNHLY and FYNNEI. CDR3 size: 13 residues. Here the CDR3 reads CASMQGLDQHQHF. The CDR3 DNA reads TGTGCCAGCATGCAGGGTTTGGATCAGCACCAGCATTTT.

The chain employs TRBV20-1 and TRBJ1-1; TRBD1 might be the D (5 bases). CDR3 size: 11 residues. Trimming took 6 bases from V and 4 from J, leaving 9 bases between them. Looked up from germline, CDR1 is DFQATT and CDR2 is SNEGSKA (reference sequence). CDR3 sequence reads: CSAPGGTEAFF. The CDR3 nucleotides are TGCAGTGCCCCCGGGGGCACTGAAGCTTTCTTT.

This clonotype was observed a single time. Because the CDR3 is missing its conserved closing phenylalanine or tryptophan, this is likely a read error. The chain links TRBV4-1 to TRBJ1-5; perhaps TRBD1 as D (5 bases). The CDR3 is 16 residues long. In germline, CDR1 is MGHRA, CDR2 YSYEKL. Trimming pared 4 bases from V and 4 bases from J, leaving 17 bases between. CDR3 loop: CASSPSPGTGNQPQHL. Here the CDR3 DNA reads TGCGCCAGCAGCCCGTCCCCCGGGACGGGGAATCAGCCCCAGCATCTT.

As to this clonotype: One end of the junction fails to match germline, which may point to a read error. The chain couples TRBV6-5 to TRBJ1-1; D gene ambiguous. The CDR3 sequence is 12 residues long. Germline V lookup: CDR1 MNHEY, CDR2 SVGAGI. CDR3 nucleotides: TGTGCCACCAAGGAAGTGAACAATGAAGCTTTCTTT. It yields the protein CATKEVNNEAFF.

The chain joins TRBV30 to TRBJ1-3; TRBD1 matches 7 bases. The V gene's germline CDR1 is GTSNPN and CDR2 SVGIG (reference sequence). The CDR3 is made up of 14 amino acids. After removal of 2 bases from V and 2 bases from J, the junction contained 3 bases not matched to a gene. The CDR3 sequence: CAWSPGTAGNTIYF. The CDR3, as DNA: TGTGCCTGGAGTCCGGGGACAGCTGGAAACACCATATATTTT.

The CDR3 region is CASTHGGLNNEQFF. As DNA, the CDR3 is TGTGCCAGCACCCACGGGGGGCTAAACAATGAGCAGTTCTTC. The chain recombines TRBV3-1 with TRBJ2-1, with D possibly being TRBD2 (7 bases). The CDR3 extends over 14 amino acids. Germline lookup yields CDR1 LGHDT and CDR2 YNNKEL (reference sequence). The V and J ends lost 7 bases and 5 bases respectively, with 15 bases between them.